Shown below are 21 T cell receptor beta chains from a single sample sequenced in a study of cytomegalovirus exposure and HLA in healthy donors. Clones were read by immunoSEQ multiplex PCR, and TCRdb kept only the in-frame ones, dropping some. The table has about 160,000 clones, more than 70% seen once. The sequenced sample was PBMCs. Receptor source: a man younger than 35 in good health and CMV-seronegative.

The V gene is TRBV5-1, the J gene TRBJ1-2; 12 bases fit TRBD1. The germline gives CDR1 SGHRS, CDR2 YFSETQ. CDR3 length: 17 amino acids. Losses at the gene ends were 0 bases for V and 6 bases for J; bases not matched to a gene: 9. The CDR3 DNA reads TGCGCCAGCAGCTTGGTGTACGGGACAGGGGGCTTCGATGGCTACACCTTC. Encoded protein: CASSLVYGTGGFDGYTF. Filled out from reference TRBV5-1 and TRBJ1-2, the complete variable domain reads KAGVTQTPRYLIKTRGQQVTLSCSPISGHRSVSWYQQTPGQGLQFLFEYFSETQRNKGNFPGRFSGRQFSNSRSEMNVSTLELGDSALYLCASSLVYGTGGFDGYTFGSGTRLTVV.

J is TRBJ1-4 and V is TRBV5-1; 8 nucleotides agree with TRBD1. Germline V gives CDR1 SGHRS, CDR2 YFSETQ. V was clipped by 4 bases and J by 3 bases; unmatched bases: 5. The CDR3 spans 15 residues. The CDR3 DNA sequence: TGCGCCAGCAGCCACGACAGGGGTGCTAATGAAAAACTGTTTTTT. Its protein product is CASSHDRGANEKLFF.

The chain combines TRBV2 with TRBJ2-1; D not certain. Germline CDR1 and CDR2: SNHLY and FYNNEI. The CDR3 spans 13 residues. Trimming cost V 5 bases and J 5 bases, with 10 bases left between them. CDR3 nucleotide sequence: TGTGCCAGCAGTAAAGGTCGTAACAATGAGCAGTTCTTC. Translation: CASSKGRNNEQFF.

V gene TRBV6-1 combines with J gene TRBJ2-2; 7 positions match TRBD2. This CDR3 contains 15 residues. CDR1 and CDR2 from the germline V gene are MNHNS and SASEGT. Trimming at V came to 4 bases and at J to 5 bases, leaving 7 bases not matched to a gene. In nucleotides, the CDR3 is TGTGCCAGCAGTGTGGGCGGGAGTTCGACCGGGGAGCTGTTTTTT. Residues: CASSVGGSSTGELFF.

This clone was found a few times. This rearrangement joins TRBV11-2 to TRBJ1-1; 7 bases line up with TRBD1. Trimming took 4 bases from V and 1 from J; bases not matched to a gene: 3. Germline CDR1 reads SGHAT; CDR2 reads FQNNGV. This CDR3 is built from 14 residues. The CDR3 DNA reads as TGTGCCAGCAGCTCGGGACAGTGGAACACTGAAGCTTTCTTT. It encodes CASSSGQWNTEAFF.

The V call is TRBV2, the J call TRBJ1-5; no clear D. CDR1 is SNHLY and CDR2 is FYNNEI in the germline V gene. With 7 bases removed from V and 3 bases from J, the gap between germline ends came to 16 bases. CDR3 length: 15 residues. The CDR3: CASKTEGLYNQPQHF. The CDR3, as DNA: TGTGCCAGCAAGACGGAAGGACTATACAATCAGCCCCAGCATTTT.

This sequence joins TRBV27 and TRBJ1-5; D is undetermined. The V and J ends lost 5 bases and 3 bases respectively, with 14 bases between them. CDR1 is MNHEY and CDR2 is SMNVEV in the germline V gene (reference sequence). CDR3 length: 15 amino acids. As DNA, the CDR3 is TGTGCCAGCAGTCCGGACTCGACTTACAATCAGCCCCAGCATTTT. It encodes CASSPDSTYNQPQHF.

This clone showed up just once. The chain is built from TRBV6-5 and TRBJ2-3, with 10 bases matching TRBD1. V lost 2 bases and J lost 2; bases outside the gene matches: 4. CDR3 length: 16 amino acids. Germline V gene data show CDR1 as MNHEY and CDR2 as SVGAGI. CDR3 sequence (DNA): TGTGCCAGCAGTTACCTGGGACAGGGGCACACAGATACGCAGTATTTT. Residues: CASSYLGQGHTDTQYF.

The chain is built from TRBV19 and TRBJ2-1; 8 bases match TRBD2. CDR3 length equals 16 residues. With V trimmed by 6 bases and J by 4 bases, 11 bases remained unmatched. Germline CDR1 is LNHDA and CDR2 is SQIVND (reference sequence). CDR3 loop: CASRSSAGGQYNEQFF. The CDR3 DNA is TGTGCCAGTAGATCTAGCGCGGGAGGACAGTACAATGAGCAGTTCTTC. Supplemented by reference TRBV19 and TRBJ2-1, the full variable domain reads DGGITQSPKYLFRKEGQNVTLSCEQNLNHDAMYWYRQDPGQGLRLIYYSQIVNDFQKGDIAEGYSVSREKKESFPLTVTSAQKNPTAFYLCASRSSAGGQYNEQFFGPGTRLTVL.

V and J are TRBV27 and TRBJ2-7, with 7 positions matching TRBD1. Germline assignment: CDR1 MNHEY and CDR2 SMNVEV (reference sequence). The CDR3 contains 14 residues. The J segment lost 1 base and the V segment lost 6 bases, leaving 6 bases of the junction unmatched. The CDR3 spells CASRPGQRSYEQYF. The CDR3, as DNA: TGTGCCAGCAGACCGGGACAGAGATCCTACGAGCAGTACTTC.

CDR3 sequence: CASRVDREAATNEKLFF. The CDR3 coding sequence is TGTGCCAGCAGGGTGGACAGGGAGGCAGCAACTAATGAAAAACTGTTTTTT. The rearrangement uses TRBV2 and TRBJ1-4; 8 nucleotides align to TRBD1. The V gene's germline CDR1 is SNHLY and CDR2 FYNNEI. This CDR3 contains 17 residues. The V segment lost 6 bases and the J segment 0 bases; nucleotides outside the gene matches: 9.

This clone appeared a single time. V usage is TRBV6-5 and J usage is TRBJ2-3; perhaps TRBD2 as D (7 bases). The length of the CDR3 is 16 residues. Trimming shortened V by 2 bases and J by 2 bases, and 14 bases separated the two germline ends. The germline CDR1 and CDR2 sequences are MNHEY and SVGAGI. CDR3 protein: CASSYGAGAVTDTQYF. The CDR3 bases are TGTGCCAGCAGTTACGGCGCGGGGGCCGTCACAGATACGCAGTATTTT.

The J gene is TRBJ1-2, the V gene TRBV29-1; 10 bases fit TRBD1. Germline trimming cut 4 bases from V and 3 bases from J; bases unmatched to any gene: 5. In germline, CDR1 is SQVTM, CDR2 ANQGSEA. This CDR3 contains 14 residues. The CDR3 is CSVGDRGGDYGYTF. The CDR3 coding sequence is TGCAGCGTTGGGGACAGGGGAGGGGACTATGGCTACACCTTC.

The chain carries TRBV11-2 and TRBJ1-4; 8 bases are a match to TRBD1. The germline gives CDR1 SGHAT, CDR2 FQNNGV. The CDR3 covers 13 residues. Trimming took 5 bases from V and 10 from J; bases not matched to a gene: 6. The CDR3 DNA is TGTGCCAGCAGCGTCACAGACAGGGGAAAACTGTTTTTT. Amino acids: CASSVTDRGKLFF. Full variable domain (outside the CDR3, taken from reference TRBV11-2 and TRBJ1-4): EAGVAQSPRYKIIEKRQSVAFWCNPISGHATLYWYQQILGQGPKLLIQFQNNGVVDDSQLPKDRFSAERLKGVDSTLKIQPAKLEDSAVYLCASSVTDRGKLFFGSGTQLSVL.

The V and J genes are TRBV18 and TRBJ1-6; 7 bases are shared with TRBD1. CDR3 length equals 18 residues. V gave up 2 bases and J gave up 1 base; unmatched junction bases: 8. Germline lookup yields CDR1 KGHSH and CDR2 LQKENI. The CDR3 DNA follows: TGTGCCAGCTCACCAGTTCGAGGGGGCGAGTCCTATAATTCACCCCTCCACTTT. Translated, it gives CASSPVRGGESYNSPLHF.

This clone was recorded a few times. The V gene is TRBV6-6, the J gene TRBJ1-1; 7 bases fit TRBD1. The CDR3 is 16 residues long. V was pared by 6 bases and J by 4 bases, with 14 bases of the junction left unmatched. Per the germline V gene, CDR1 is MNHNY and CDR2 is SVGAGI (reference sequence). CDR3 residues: CASSQLQGSIATEAFF. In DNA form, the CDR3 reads TGTGCCAGCAGCCAACTACAGGGGTCTATCGCCACTGAAGCTTTCTTT.

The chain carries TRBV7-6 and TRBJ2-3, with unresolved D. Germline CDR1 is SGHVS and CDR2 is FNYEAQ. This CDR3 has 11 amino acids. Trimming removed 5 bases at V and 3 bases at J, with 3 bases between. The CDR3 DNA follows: TGTGCCAGCAGCCAAACAGATACGCAGTATTTT. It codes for CASSQTDTQYF. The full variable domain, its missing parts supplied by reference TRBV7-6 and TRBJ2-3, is GAGVSQSPRYKVTKRGQDVALRCDPISGHVSLYWYRQALGQGPEFLTYFNYEAQQDKSGLPNDRFSAERPEGSISTLTIQRTEQRDSAMYRCASSQTDTQYFGPGTRLTVL.

The CDR3 is CASSTGQGLNQPQHF. The DNA for the CDR3 is TGTGCCAGTAGTACAGGACAGGGTCTAAATCAGCCCCAGCATTTT. V and J are TRBV19 and TRBJ1-5; 8 bases match TRBD1. CDR1 and CDR2 (germline): LNHDA, SQIVND (reference sequence). V gave up 4 bases and J gave up 4 bases; unmatched junction bases: 6. The CDR3 is 15 amino acids.

DNA for the CDR3: TGTGCCAGTAGTCCTCCGGGACTAGCGGGAGTGGGGACCCAGTACTTC. This codes for CASSPPGLAGVGTQYF. The chain combines TRBV19 with TRBJ2-5, with 14 nucleotides matching TRBD2. Germline V CDR1 and CDR2: LNHDA, SQIVND (reference sequence). The ends lost 5 bases at V and 7 bases at J; junction bases unmatched: 9. The CDR3 has 16 residues.

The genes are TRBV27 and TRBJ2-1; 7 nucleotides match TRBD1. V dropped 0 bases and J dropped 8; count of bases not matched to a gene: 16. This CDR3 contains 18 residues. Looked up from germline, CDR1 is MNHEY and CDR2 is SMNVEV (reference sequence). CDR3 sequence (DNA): TGTGCCAGCAGTTTATCCCCGTTGACAGGGTTAATGTTCGATGAGCAGTTCTTC. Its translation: CASSLSPLTGLMFDEQFF.

The CDR3 sequence: CASSDGSNQPQHF. The CDR3 DNA sequence: TGTGCCAGCAGTGACGGTAGCAATCAGCCCCAGCATTTT. The chain carries TRBV6-1 and TRBJ1-5; D is unresolved. This CDR3 contains 13 residues. V was cut by 3 bases and J by 0 bases, with 3 bases left in between. Looked up from germline, CDR1 is MNHNS and CDR2 is SASEGT.